Each of the 24 T cell receptor beta chains below was sequenced from the same sample in a study of PD-1 blockade in classical Hodgkin lymphoma. The repertoire was sequenced with immunoSEQ multiplex PCR; TCRdb's copy has only in-frame clones and lacks some. The table records about 39,000 clones, 77% of them present only once. Stated time point: cycle 4 day 1 (C4D1), after five to seven weeks of nivolumab. Each patient experienced a relapse that followed autologous stem cell transplantation, and brentuximab vedotin exposure varied. The source was peripheral blood mononuclear cells (PBMCs), collected before the fourth cycle of nivolumab. The origin of the receptors is a human donor with classical Hodgkin lymphoma.

J is TRBJ2-5 and V is TRBV11-2; D is uncertain. The CDR3 runs 13 residues. CDR1 SGHAT and CDR2 FQNNGV come from the germline V gene. The V end lost 4 bases, the J end lost 1 base, and 7 bases lay between the germline ends. CDR3 sequence: CASSSRRQETQYF. The CDR3, as DNA: TGTGCCAGCAGCTCTAGACGCCAAGAGACCCAGTACTTC.

The DNA of the CDR3 is TGCGCCAGCAGCTTGGTAGCTACTACCTACAATGAGCAGTTCTTC. The encoded protein is CASSLVATTYNEQFF. This rearrangement joins TRBV5-1 to TRBJ2-1; D call uncertain. Per germline, CDR1 SGHRS and CDR2 YFSETQ. The CDR3 runs to 15 residues. Trimming removed 0 bases at V and 2 bases at J, with 9 bases between.

The rearrangement joins TRBV18 to TRBJ1-1; D possibly corresponds to TRBD1 (5 bases). The germline V gene encodes CDR1 KGHSH and CDR2 LQKENI. The CDR3 is 13 amino acids. V shed 1 base and J shed 6 bases, with 9 bases lying between them. The CDR3 DNA is TGTGCCAGCTCACCACTTCGGGGCTCTGAAGCTTTCTTT. Its protein product is CASSPLRGSEAFF.

The chain links TRBV7-2 to TRBJ1-2; D is perhaps TRBD1 (6 bases). This CDR3 contains 12 residues. The germline CDR1 and CDR2 sequences are SGHTA and FQGNSA. Trimming shortened V by 5 bases and J by 4 bases, and 8 bases separated the two germline ends. CDR3 nucleotide sequence: TGTGCCAGCAGCCAGGACAGCTATGGCTACACCTTC. Its translation: CASSQDSYGYTF.

This clone came up a few times. The rearrangement uses TRBV6-5 and TRBJ1-2; no firm D call. Trimming cost V 9 bases and J 4 bases, with 9 bases left between them. The CDR3 covers 11 residues. CDR1 and CDR2 (germline): MNHEY, SVGAGI. The CDR3 nucleotides are TGTGCCAGTACCGGGCCCTATGGCTACACCTTC. Its translation: CASTGPYGYTF.

The genes are TRBV5-4 and TRBJ2-5; D tentatively fits TRBD1 or TRBD2 (6 bases each). V lost 3 bases to trimming and J lost 5 bases, with 14 bases between them. This CDR3 is built from 14 residues. Germline CDR1 reads SGHNT; CDR2 reads YYREEE (reference sequence). CDR3 nucleotides: TGTGCCAGCAGCTCCGTGGAGGGGGTCGAGACCCAGTACTTC. It is translated as CASSSVEGVETQYF.

This chain uses TRBV7-9 with TRBJ2-1; D possibly matches TRBD1 or TRBD2 (5 bases each). Germline CDR1 and CDR2: SEHNR and FQNEAQ (reference sequence). The V and J ends lost 4 bases and 5 bases respectively, with 9 bases between them. This CDR3 comprises 13 residues. The CDR3 loop reads CASSWGFDNEQFF. The CDR3 DNA follows: TGTGCCAGCAGCTGGGGGTTCGACAATGAGCAGTTCTTC.

The CDR3 reads CASSQDRTSGGTNVLTF. The DNA for the CDR3 is TGCGCCAGCAGCCAAGACCGGACTAGCGGGGGGACCAACGTCCTGACTTTC. The rearrangement links TRBV4-1 to TRBJ2-6, with 14 bases that match TRBD2. CDR1 is MGHRA and CDR2 is YSYEKL in the germline V gene. The CDR3 has 17 amino acids. J was trimmed by 8 bases and V by 0 bases; bases with no gene match: 3.

V is TRBV11-2 and J is TRBJ2-4; D may be TRBD1 (6 bases). This CDR3 is built from 15 residues. V lost 1 base and J 9 bases, leaving 16 bases between the germline ends. Germline loops: CDR1 SGHAT, CDR2 FQNNGV. The chain's CDR3 is CASSLVLDRLAIQYF. For the CDR3, the DNA is TGTGCCAGCAGCTTAGTGTTAGACAGGTTAGCCATTCAGTACTTC.

This clone occurred a few times. This chain joins TRBV2 and TRBJ1-2, with TRBD1 matching over 7 bases. Trimming removed 9 bases from V and 2 bases from J; junction bases left unmatched: 6. Germline V lookup: CDR1 SNHLY, CDR2 FYNNEI. There are 13 residues in the CDR3. The CDR3: CASSGQMNYGYTF. CDR3 in DNA: TGTGCCAGTTCGGGACAGATGAACTATGGCTACACCTTC.

In this sample, this clone turned up a few times. The rearrangement joins TRBV19 to TRBJ1-2; D may be TRBD1 (5 bases). CDR1 is LNHDA, CDR2 SQIVND, per germline (reference sequence). Trimming removed 1 base from V and 5 bases from J, with 14 bases in between. CDR3 size: 15 residues. The CDR3 reads CASSIGPGGAYGYTF. In DNA, the CDR3 is TGTGCCAGTAGTATAGGCCCAGGAGGGGCTTATGGCTACACCTTC.

The chain combines TRBV5-1 with TRBJ1-1, with a possible D match to TRBD1 (5 bases). The germline V gene encodes CDR1 SGHRS and CDR2 YFSETQ. The CDR3 runs 15 residues. The V gene lost 1 base and the J gene lost 1 base, with 11 bases spanning the gap. The DNA of the CDR3 is TGCGCCAGCAGCTTGAGGGGACTCACGAACACTGAAGCTTTCTTT. This codes for CASSLRGLTNTEAFF.

The chain links TRBV6-1 to TRBJ1-2, with 8 bases fitting TRBD1. This CDR3 region has 14 residues. Trimming took 3 bases from V and 5 from J; bases not matched to a gene: 5. The germline CDR1 and CDR2 sequences are MNHNS and SASEGT. Here the CDR3 reads CASSESRGLYGYTF. The CDR3 DNA is TGTGCCAGCAGTGAGAGCAGGGGGCTATATGGCTACACCTTC.

The V gene is TRBV15, the J gene TRBJ2-1; D ambiguous. Germline V gene sequence: CDR1 LNHNV, CDR2 YYDKDF (reference sequence). V dropped 1 base and J dropped 8 bases, with 6 bases sitting between them. This CDR3 spans 12 amino acids. CDR3 in amino acids: CATSRALDEQFF. CDR3 in DNA: TGTGCCACCAGCAGAGCTCTCGATGAGCAGTTCTTC.

The chain carries TRBV29-1 and TRBJ2-3; no definite D call. V was cut by 4 bases and J by 1 base, with 12 bases left in between. Germline CDR1 reads SQVTM; CDR2 reads ANQGSEA. This CDR3 comprises 14 residues. The CDR3 bases are TGCAGCGTTGCCGGTCCAGAGGGCACAGATACGCAGTATTTT. It specifies CSVAGPEGTDTQYF.

The chain recombines TRBV10-3 with TRBJ2-7, with 10 bases lining up with TRBD1. V lost 0 bases to trimming and J lost 0 bases; unmatched junction nucleotides: 2. The CDR3 is made up of 16 amino acids. Germline-derived CDR1 and CDR2 are ENHRY and SYGVKD. The CDR3 reads CAISESGQGSSYEQYF. CDR3 nucleotides: TGTGCCATCAGTGAGTCGGGACAGGGGAGCTCCTACGAGCAGTACTTC.

This sequence joins TRBV5-1 and TRBJ2-1, with 10 positions matching TRBD1. The length of the CDR3 is 14 residues. Germline V gene data show CDR1 as SGHRS and CDR2 as YFSETQ. After removal of 2 bases from V and 7 bases from J, the junction contained 3 bases not matched to a gene. CDR3 sequence: CASSLGQGGNEQFF. The DNA of the CDR3 is TGCGCCAGCAGCTTAGGACAGGGGGGAAATGAGCAGTTCTTC.

The CDR3 DNA reads TGTGCCAGCAGCTCGACAGGGGTTGGCAAAAACATTCAGTACTTC. The encoded protein is CASSSTGVGKNIQYF. This rearrangement joins TRBV11-3 to TRBJ2-4, with 8 positions matching TRBD1. This CDR3 spans 15 amino acids. Germline V gene data show CDR1 as SGHNT and CDR2 as YENEEA. Trimming at V came to 4 bases and at J to 3 bases, leaving 5 bases not matched to a gene.

This clone was observed a few times. The CDR3 loop reads CASLDRVSYEQYF. The CDR3 DNA is TGTGCCAGCCTGGACAGGGTGTCCTACGAGCAGTACTTC. The rearrangement uses TRBV28 and TRBJ2-7, with TRBD1 matching 8 bases. The CDR3 is 13 amino acids. Germline V gene sequence: CDR1 MDHEN, CDR2 SYDVKM. Unmatched junction bases numbered 4, after V lost 8 bases and J lost 1 base.

The V gene is TRBV6-1, the J gene TRBJ2-4, with a tentative D call TRBD2 (7 bases). V dropped 2 bases and J dropped 3 bases, with 23 bases sitting between them. CDR3 length: 19 amino acids. CDR1 MNHNS and CDR2 SASEGT come from the germline V gene. CDR3 nucleotide sequence: TGTGCCAGCAGTGAAAGAGAAGGGGGGGCCCTTAGTATCAAAAACATTCAGTACTTC. Translating gives CASSEREGGALSIKNIQYF.

The chain carries TRBV9 and TRBJ2-2; no firm D call. Germline CDR1 and CDR2: SGDLS and YYNGEE. Trimming stripped 4 bases from V and 1 base from J, with 14 bases between. This CDR3 is built from 16 residues. CDR3 sequence: CASSRSIGLNTGELFF. The CDR3 nucleotides read TGTGCCAGCAGCCGTTCCATAGGTCTGAACACCGGGGAGCTGTTTTTT.

The V call is TRBV5-1, the J call TRBJ2-7, with 7 bases aligning to TRBD1. The CDR3 totals 16 residues. Germline CDR1 SGHRS, CDR2 YFSETQ. After removal of 4 bases from V and 0 bases from J, the junction contained 10 bases not matched to a gene. The CDR3 DNA sequence: TGCGCCAGCAGCCCCCGAATGACAGGGAACTCCTACGAGCAGTACTTC. It specifies CASSPRMTGNSYEQYF.

V is TRBV5-6 and J is TRBJ2-2, with TRBD1 matching over 8 bases. Germline loops: CDR1 SGHDT, CDR2 YYEEEE. The CDR3 is 14 amino acids. Trimming at V came to 0 bases and at J to 6 bases, leaving 1 base not matched to a gene. The chain's CDR3 is CASSLDRGSGELFF. CDR3 coding DNA: TGTGCCAGCAGCTTGGACAGGGGGTCCGGGGAGCTGTTTTTT.

The chain employs TRBV5-4 and TRBJ2-5; a possible D gene is TRBD1 (6 bases). Trimming stripped 1 base from V and 3 bases from J, with 19 bases between. Per germline, CDR1 SGHNT and CDR2 YYREEE (reference sequence). The CDR3 spans 17 residues. CDR3 coding DNA: TGTGCCAGCAGCTTGTGGACAGTTCGGCAAGGAAAAGAGACCCAGTACTTC. It translates to CASSLWTVRQGKETQYF.